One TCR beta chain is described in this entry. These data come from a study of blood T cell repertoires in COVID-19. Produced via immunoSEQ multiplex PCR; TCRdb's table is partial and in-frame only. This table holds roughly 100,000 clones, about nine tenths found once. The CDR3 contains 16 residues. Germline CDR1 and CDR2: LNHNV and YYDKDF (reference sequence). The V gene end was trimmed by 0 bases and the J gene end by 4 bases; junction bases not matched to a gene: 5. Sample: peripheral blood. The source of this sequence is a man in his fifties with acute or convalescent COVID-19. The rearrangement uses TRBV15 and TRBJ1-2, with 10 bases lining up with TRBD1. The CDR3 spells CATSRDGTGVSYGYTF. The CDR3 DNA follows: TGTGCCACCAGCAGAGACGGGACAGGGGTTTCCTATGGCTACACCTTC.